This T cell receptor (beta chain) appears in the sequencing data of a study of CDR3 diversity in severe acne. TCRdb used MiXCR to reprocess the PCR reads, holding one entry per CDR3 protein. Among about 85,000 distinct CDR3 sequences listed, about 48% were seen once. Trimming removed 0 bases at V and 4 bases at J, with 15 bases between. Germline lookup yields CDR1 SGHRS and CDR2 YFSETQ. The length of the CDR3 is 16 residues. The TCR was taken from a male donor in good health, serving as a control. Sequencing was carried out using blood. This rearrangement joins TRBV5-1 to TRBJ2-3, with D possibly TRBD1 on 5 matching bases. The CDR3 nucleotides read TGCGCCAGCAGCTTGGCAGGCAGGGCAAAAGCAGATACGCAGTATTTT. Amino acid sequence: CASSLAGRAKADTQYF.